This TCR beta chain was identified during a study of cytomegalovirus exposure and HLA in healthy donors. General observations from the study: Later analysis associated a missense DCLRE1C variant with TCR beta V- and J-gene trimming. Further analysis, carried out later, found HLA-associated TCR beta chains more clonally expanded than equally common other chains. Earlier analysis yielded a pattern in which most TCR beta V segments were productive about 90% or about 30% of the time.

PCR involved 60 Vbeta and 13 Jbeta primers. Original processing notes: Later, about 80 million unique TCR beta chains were counted in an analysis, and approximately 9.9 million of them were shared. Generated by immunoSEQ multiplex PCR, the TCRdb table keeps only in-frame clones and is missing some. V and J calls and clone size follow that table, whereas D and trimming were derived from the DNA. The sample includes around 99,000 clones, approximately 76% of them seen just once. Notes on this clone: The antigen is not known.

The CDR3 covers 13 residues. The germline V and J ends were trimmed by 4 bases and 9 bases, with 14 bases remaining between them. Germline CDR1 SGDLS, CDR2 YYNGEE. The chain has TRBV9 and TRBJ2-1; a weak D match, TRBD1 (5 bases). The sample consisted of PBMCs. The clonotype originates from a man aged 18 to 35 in good health and CMV-seronegative. In nucleotides, the CDR3 is TGTGCCAGCAGCCTAGAAGGGGTCACTGAGCAGTTCTTC. Translated: CASSLEGVTEQFF.